Listed below are T cell receptor beta chains from one sample, sequenced in a study of PD-1 blockade in classical Hodgkin lymphoma. Method: immunoSEQ multiplex PCR; TCRdb's copy keeps in-frame clones and lacks some. The sample contains more than 10,000 clones, roughly 80% of which appear only once. The starting material was peripheral blood mononuclear cells (PBMCs), obtained at baseline. The receptors come from a human donor with classical Hodgkin lymphoma. CDR3s include the opening cysteine and the closing phenylalanine or tryptophan. A D gene is named only where the DNA matches it firmly. Size is omitted from some rows. Given values are once, few, many or a class for expanded clones.

j_call: TRBJ2-7
v_call: TRBV7-8
d_call: -
clone_size: -
cdr3_aa: CASSLGDRYEQYF
cdr3_nt: TGTGCCAGCAGCTTAGGGGACCGCTACGAGCAGTACTTC

j_call: TRBJ1-5
v_call: TRBV6-5
d_call: -
clone_size: -
cdr3_aa: CASSYSSNQPQHF
cdr3_nt: TGTGCCAGCAGTTACTCGTCGAATCAGCCCCAGCATTTT

j_call: TRBJ2-7
v_call: TRBV10-2
d_call: TRBD1
clone_size: once
cdr3_aa: CASSERGQVSYEQYF
cdr3_nt: TGCGCCAGCAGTGAGAGGGGACAGGTCTCCTACGAGCAGTACTTC

j_call: TRBJ2-3
v_call: TRBV6-1
d_call: -
clone_size: -
cdr3_aa: CASRTRQTTDTQYF
cdr3_nt: TGTGCCAGCAGAACGCGACAGACCACAGATACGCAGTATTTT

j_call: TRBJ2-1
v_call: TRBV5-5
d_call: TRBD1
clone_size: -
cdr3_aa: CASSSEQGSHEQFF
cdr3_nt: TGTGCCAGCAGCTCTGAACAGGGGAGCCATGAGCAGTTCTTC

j_call: TRBJ2-7
v_call: TRBV6-5
d_call: TRBD1
clone_size: -
cdr3_aa: CASSRTRDRDYEQYF
cdr3_nt: TGTGCCAGCAGTAGAACCCGGGACAGAGACTACGAGCAGTACTTC

j_call: TRBJ2-5
v_call: TRBV19
d_call: TRBD2
clone_size: -
cdr3_aa: CASRLAGGGETQYF
cdr3_nt: TGTGCCAGTAGACTAGCGGGAGGAGGGGAGACCCAGTACTTC

j_call: TRBJ2-2
v_call: TRBV29-1
d_call: -
clone_size: -
cdr3_aa: CSVEGKEGTGELFF
cdr3_nt: TGCAGCGTTGAAGGCAAGGAGGGCACCGGGGAGCTGTTTTTT

j_call: TRBJ2-2
v_call: TRBV10-3
d_call: TRBD2
clone_size: once
cdr3_aa: CAISELGTSGRANTGELFF
cdr3_nt: TGTGCCATCAGTGAGCTGGGGACTAGCGGGAGGGCCAACACCGGGGAGCTGTTTTTT

j_call: TRBJ1-1
v_call: TRBV5-1
d_call: TRBD1
clone_size: -
cdr3_aa: CASSTNPTGGELGAFF
cdr3_nt: TGCGCCAGCAGCACAAATCCAACAGGGGGCGAACTCGGAGCTTTCTTT

j_call: TRBJ2-7
v_call: TRBV6-1
d_call: -
clone_size: -
cdr3_aa: CASSEVKPDF
cdr3_nt: TGTGCCAGCAGTGAAGTGAAGCCTGACTTC

j_call: TRBJ2-1
v_call: TRBV7-9
d_call: -
clone_size: few
cdr3_aa: CASSLGLNEQFF
cdr3_nt: TGTGCCAGCAGCTTGGGGTTGAATGAGCAGTTCTTC

j_call: TRBJ2-5
v_call: TRBV20-1
d_call: -
clone_size: -
cdr3_aa: CSANMRETQYF
cdr3_nt: TGCAGTGCTAATATGAGGGAGACCCAGTACTTC